The entry that follows covers one T cell receptor (beta chain) sequence. The source of the sample is a study of blood T cell repertoires in COVID-19. Background on the study: PBMCs, B-cell-depleted T cells, or T cells were the source of the cDNA or gDNA that made up the material.

Methods used by the authors: Reference gene primer amplification gave nucleated cell count estimates. Using immunoSEQ multiplex PCR, the repertoire was profiled, and TCRdb retains in-frame clones only, with some absent. V and J calls and clone size are as listed in that table; D and trimming were resolved from the DNA. The sample carries about 180,000 clones, around 82% recorded once. The source of this sequence is a woman older than 75 with acute or convalescent COVID-19. Material for sequencing was peripheral blood.

CDR3 DNA sequence: TGTGCCACCAGTGATTTACGGGACAGAGGATCCGACACTGAAGCTTTCTTT. This gives the protein CATSDLRDRGSDTEAFF. The chain carries TRBV24-1 and TRBJ1-1; 7 nucleotides line up with TRBD1. This CDR3 is built from 17 residues. The germline V gene encodes CDR1 KGHDR and CDR2 SFDVKD. Trimming at V came to 1 base and at J to 3 bases, leaving 10 bases not matched to a gene.